One and the same sample provided the 9 T cell receptor beta chains below, sequenced in a study of cytomegalovirus exposure and HLA in healthy donors. PCR was performed using 60 Vbeta and 13 Jbeta primers. Sequenced by immunoSEQ multiplex PCR; TCRdb stores in-frame clones only, minus some. This table holds 120,000 or so clones. The sequencing input was PBMCs. Receptor source: a young man in good health and CMV-seronegative.

A word on this clone: The CDR3 ends on some other residue instead of the conserved phenylalanine or tryptophan, so this is likely a read error. V and J are TRBV6-1 and TRBJ2-3, with TRBD1 as a possible D gene (6 bases). Germline V gives CDR1 MNHNS, CDR2 SASEGT. Trimming took off 6 bases at V and 6 bases at J, with 10 bases between the two ends. This CDR3 is built from 12 residues. The CDR3 nucleotides read TGTGCCAGCAGAGCGCAGGGGGATACGCAGTATTGT. Protein: CASRAQGDTQYC.

V gene TRBV15 combines with J gene TRBJ2-7; TRBD2 matches at 7 bases. The germline CDR1 and CDR2 sequences are LNHNV and YYDKDF (reference sequence). The V gene end was trimmed by 1 base and the J gene end by 2 bases; junction bases not matched to a gene: 11. CDR3 length: 17 residues. The CDR3 loop is CATSRALAGVSTYEQYF. As DNA, the CDR3 is TGTGCCACCAGCAGAGCGTTGGCGGGAGTCTCGACCTACGAGCAGTACTTC.

The chain uses TRBV10-2 and TRBJ2-3, with a possible D match to TRBD2 (7 bases). Germline V gene lookup returns CDR1 WSHSY and CDR2 SAAADI. The CDR3 totals 15 residues. Between the trimmed V and J ends, which lost 11 bases and 3 bases, there was a span of 21 bases. This CDR3 reads CAAFRGARVTDTQYF. CDR3 coding DNA: TGCGCCGCATTTCGGGGGGCTCGGGTGACAGATACGCAGTATTTT.

The V gene is TRBV6-5, the J gene TRBJ2-2, with a possible D match to TRBD2 (5 bases). This CDR3 is built from 16 residues. Germline V gives CDR1 MNHEY, CDR2 SVGAGI. The ends were cut back, 0 bases at V and 7 bases at J, with 15 bases in the middle. CDR3 DNA sequence: TGTGCCAGCAGTTACTCTCGGACTCCCCCGGGCGGGGAGCTGTTTTTT. Amino acids: CASSYSRTPPGGELFF.

This sequence joins TRBV25-1 and TRBJ1-5; tentatively, D is TRBD1 (5 bases). Trimming pared 10 bases from V and 2 bases from J, leaving 15 bases between. Germline-derived CDR1 and CDR2 are MGHDK and SYGVNS. This CDR3 contains 14 residues. The CDR3 coding sequence is TGTGCCACCTCTCGGGGGATGGGCAATCAGCCCCAGCATTTT. This encodes CATSRGMGNQPQHF.

V is TRBV29-1 and J is TRBJ2-5, with a weak D call TRBD1 (5 bases). CDR1 is SQVTM, CDR2 ANQGSEA, per germline. This CDR3 has 11 amino acids. Deletions cut 6 bases from V and 7 bases from J, with 12 bases between. The chain's CDR3 is CSVQGLGTQYF. CDR3 nucleotides: TGCAGCGTCCAGGGTCTTGGGACCCAGTACTTC.

This chain links TRBV5-6 with TRBJ2-7; a possible D gene is TRBD2 (6 bases). Trimming cost V 0 bases and J 1 base, with 11 bases left between them. The CDR3 covers 15 residues. Germline V gives CDR1 SGHDT, CDR2 YYEEEE. The CDR3 region is CASSLGGTGSYEQYF. The CDR3 nucleotides read TGTGCCAGCAGCTTGGGCGGGACCGGTTCCTACGAGCAGTACTTC.

The chain employs TRBV27 and TRBJ1-6; TRBD1 is a possible D gene (6 bases). V lost 5 bases and J 8 bases, leaving 16 bases between the germline ends. CDR3 length: 15 residues. The germline CDR1 and CDR2 sequences are MNHEY and SMNVEV (reference sequence). The CDR3 loop reads CASSAGVPTYSPLHF. In DNA form, the CDR3 reads TGTGCCAGCAGTGCAGGGGTTCCGACTTATTCACCCCTCCACTTT.

The V gene is TRBV2, the J gene TRBJ1-1; D is ambiguous. The germline gives CDR1 SNHLY, CDR2 FYNNEI. V was pared by 3 bases and J by 7 bases, with 9 bases between. There are 12 residues in the CDR3. As DNA, the CDR3 is TGTGCCAGCAGTGACAGGCGGGGTGAAGCTTTCTTT. Its translation is CASSDRRGEAFF.